This record looks at one TCR beta chain sequence and its context. Its target is unknown. The material for each subset, its genomic DNA, was split evenly across several immunoSEQ plates. Generated by immunoSEQ multiplex PCR, the TCRdb table keeps only in-frame clones and is missing some. The table includes fewer than 1.6 million clones, around 98.5% detected once. This sample stems from a study of shared clonotypes between healthy human individuals. About the research overall: The donor pool was made up of two women and a few men aged 18 to 49. Regarding the study as a whole: Despite large depth, rarefaction showed incomplete sorted-subset sequencing.

V shed 4 bases and J 1 base; nucleotides not matched to a gene: 8. This CDR3 has 15 residues. CDR1 and CDR2 from the germline V gene are SGHNT and YYREEE (reference sequence). The clonotype comes from a man aged 30 to 39 in good health. The sequenced sample consisted of naive CD4+ T cells sorted from blood. The subset: CD45RA+ positively selected. This chain connects TRBV5-4 to TRBJ2-7; 7 bases match TRBD1. CDR3 protein: CASSPIDRASYEQYF. For the CDR3, the DNA is TGTGCCAGCAGCCCCATAGACAGGGCTTCCTACGAGCAGTACTTC.